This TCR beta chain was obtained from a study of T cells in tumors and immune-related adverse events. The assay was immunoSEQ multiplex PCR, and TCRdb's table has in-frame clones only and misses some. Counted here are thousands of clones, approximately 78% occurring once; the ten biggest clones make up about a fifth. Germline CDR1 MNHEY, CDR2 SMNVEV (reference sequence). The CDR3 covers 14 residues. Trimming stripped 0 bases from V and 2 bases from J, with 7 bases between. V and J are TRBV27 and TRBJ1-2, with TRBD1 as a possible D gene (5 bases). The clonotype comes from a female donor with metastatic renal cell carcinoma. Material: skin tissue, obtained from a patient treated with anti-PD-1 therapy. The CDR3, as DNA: TGTGCCAGCAGTTTATCGAGACAGAACTATGGCTACACCTTC. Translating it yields CASSLSRQNYGYTF.